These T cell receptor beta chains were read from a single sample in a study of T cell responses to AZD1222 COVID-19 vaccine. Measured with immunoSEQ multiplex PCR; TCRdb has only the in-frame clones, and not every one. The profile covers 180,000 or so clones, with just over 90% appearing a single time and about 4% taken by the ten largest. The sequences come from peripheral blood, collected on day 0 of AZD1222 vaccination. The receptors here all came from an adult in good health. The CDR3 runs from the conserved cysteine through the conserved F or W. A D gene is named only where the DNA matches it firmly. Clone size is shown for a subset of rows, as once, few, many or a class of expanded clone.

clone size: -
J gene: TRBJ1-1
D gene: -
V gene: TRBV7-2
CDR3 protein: CASSPSLNTEAFF
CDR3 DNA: TGTGCCAGCAGCCCATCTTTGAACACTGAAGCTTTCTTT

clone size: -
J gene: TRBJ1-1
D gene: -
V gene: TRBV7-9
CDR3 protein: CASSVQQGMAFF
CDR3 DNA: TGTGCCAGCAGCGTTCAACAGGGCATGGCTTTCTTT

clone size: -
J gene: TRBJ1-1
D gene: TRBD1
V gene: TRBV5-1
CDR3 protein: CASSWAGGKGNTEAFF
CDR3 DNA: TGCGCCAGCAGCTGGGCAGGGGGAAAAGGGAACACTGAAGCTTTCTTT

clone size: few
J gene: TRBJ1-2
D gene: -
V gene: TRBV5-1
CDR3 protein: CASSSDSTLPYGYTF
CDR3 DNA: TGCGCCAGCAGCTCCGACTCGACACTTCCCTATGGCTACACCTTC

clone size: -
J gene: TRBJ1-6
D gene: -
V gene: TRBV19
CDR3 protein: CASTDRSGSPLHF
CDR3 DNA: TGTGCCAGTACCGACAGGTCAGGTTCACCCCTCCACTTT

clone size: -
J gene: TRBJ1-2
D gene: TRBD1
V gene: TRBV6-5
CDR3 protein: CASRDGTGPGYTF
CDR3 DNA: TGTGCCAGCAGAGACGGGACAGGTCCTGGCTACACCTTC

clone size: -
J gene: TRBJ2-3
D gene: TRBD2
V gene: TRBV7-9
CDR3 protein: CASSLRGRLSTDTQYF
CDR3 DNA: TGTGCCAGCAGCTTACGCGGGAGGTTGAGCACAGATACGCAGTATTTT

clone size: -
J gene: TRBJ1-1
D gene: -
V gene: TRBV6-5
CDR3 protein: CASRLTGLNTEAFF
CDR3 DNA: TGTGCCAGCAGACTTACAGGGCTGAACACTGAAGCTTTCTTT

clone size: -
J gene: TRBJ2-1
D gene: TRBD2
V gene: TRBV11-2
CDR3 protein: CASRSGTSGGHEQFF
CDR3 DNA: TGTGCCAGCAGGTCAGGGACTAGCGGGGGTCATGAGCAGTTCTTC

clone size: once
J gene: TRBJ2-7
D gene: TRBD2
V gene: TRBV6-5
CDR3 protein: CASGGGAYEQYF
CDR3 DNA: TGTGCCAGTGGCGGGGGGGCCTACGAGCAGTACTTC

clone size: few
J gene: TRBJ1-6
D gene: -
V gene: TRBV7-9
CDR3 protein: CASSLGGRVSSYNSPLHF
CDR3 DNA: TGTGCCAGCAGCTTAGGAGGCAGGGTGAGCTCCTATAATTCACCCCTCCACTTT

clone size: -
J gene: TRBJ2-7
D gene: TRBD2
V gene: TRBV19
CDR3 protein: CASVGLAGGTDSSYEQYF
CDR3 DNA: TGTGCCAGCGTAGGACTAGCGGGAGGTACAGATAGCTCCTACGAGCAGTACTTC

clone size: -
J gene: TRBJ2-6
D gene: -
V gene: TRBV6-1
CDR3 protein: CASSEHSGANVLTF
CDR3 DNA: TGTGCCAGCAGTGAACATTCCGGGGCCAACGTCCTGACTTTC

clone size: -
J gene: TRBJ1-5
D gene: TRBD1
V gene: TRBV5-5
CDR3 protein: CASSLVPGGDQPQHF
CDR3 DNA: TGTGCCAGCAGCTTGGTGCCAGGGGGCGATCAGCCCCAGCATTTT

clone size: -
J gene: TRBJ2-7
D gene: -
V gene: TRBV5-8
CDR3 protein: CASSFKGTGYEQYF
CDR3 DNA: TGTGCCAGCAGCTTTAAGGGGACTGGGTACGAGCAGTACTTC

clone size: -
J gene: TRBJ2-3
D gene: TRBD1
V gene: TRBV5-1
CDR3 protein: CASSLDAGPGTGRNTQYF
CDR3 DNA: TGCGCCAGCAGCTTGGACGCCGGACCGGGGACAGGGAGAAATACGCAGTATTTT

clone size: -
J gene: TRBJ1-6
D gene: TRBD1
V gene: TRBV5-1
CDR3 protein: CASSGSTGSSYNSPLHF
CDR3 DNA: TGCGCCAGCAGCGGATCGACAGGGAGCTCCTATAATTCACCCCTCCACTTT

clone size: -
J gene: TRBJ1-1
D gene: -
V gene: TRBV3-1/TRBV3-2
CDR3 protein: CASSQDGPVNTEAFF
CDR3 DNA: TGTGCCAGCAGCCAAGACGGCCCGGTGAACACTGAAGCTTTCTTT